This T cell receptor (beta chain) stems from a study of beta chain features in type 1 diabetes. As to this clone: As yet, its antigen is unknown.

Sequenced material consisted of expressed TCRB transcripts (all of the isolated RNA was reverse transcribed). The repertoire was sequenced with immunoSEQ multiplex PCR; TCRdb's copy has only in-frame clones and lacks some. This table has 640,000 or so clones, around 15% appearing once. Study outcomes and limitations: A moderate, significant TCRB CDR3 shortening appeared in type 1 diabetes across four CD4+ subsets.

V gave up 7 bases and J gave up 0 bases, with 13 bases separating them. In germline, CDR1 is SQVTM, CDR2 ANQGSEA. This CDR3 region has 13 residues. It was one heparinised blood draw, averaging around 120 mL, that each donor gave. Specimen: naive CD4+ T cells from blood. The rearrangement joins TRBV29-1 to TRBJ2-7; TRBD2 is a possible D gene (6 bases). The clonotype was recovered from a man in his late teens or twenties with type 1 diabetes. In nucleotides, the CDR3 is TGCAGCGCTTGGGACGGGAGCTCCTACGAGCAGTACTTC. Amino acid sequence: CSAWDGSSYEQYF.